A single sample is the source of the 20 T cell receptor beta chains below, sequenced in a study of blood T cell repertoires in COVID-19. Produced via immunoSEQ multiplex PCR; TCRdb's table is partial and in-frame only. The table has a few hundred thousand clones, just over 85% seen once; the top ten hold 3%. The material sequenced was peripheral blood. The origin of the receptors is a woman under 40 with active or convalescent COVID-19.

This chain links TRBV6-5 with TRBJ2-7; weak D call: TRBD2 (6 bases). Germline V gene sequence: CDR1 MNHEY, CDR2 SVGAGI. The CDR3 consists of 11 residues. The V gene lost 11 bases and the J gene lost 1 base, with 9 bases spanning the gap. The CDR3 loop reads CAGRDSYEQYF. The CDR3 DNA reads as TGTGCCGGGCGGGATTCCTACGAGCAGTACTTC.

J is TRBJ2-5 and V is TRBV7-9; 13 bases are a match to TRBD2. CDR1 and CDR2 from the germline V gene are SEHNR and FQNEAQ (reference sequence). The CDR3 sequence is 18 residues long. Losses at the gene ends were 1 base for V and 0 bases for J; bases not matched to a gene: 5. CDR3 sequence reads: CASSLDAGLAGNQETQYF. CDR3 nucleotides: TGTGCCAGCAGCTTAGATGCGGGACTAGCGGGGAACCAAGAGACCCAGTACTTC.

The V gene is TRBV24-1, the J gene TRBJ1-3; 9 bases fit TRBD1. CDR3 size: 14 residues. Germline CDR1 KGHDR, CDR2 SFDVKD. With V trimmed by 4 bases and J by 8 bases, 5 bases remained unmatched. The CDR3, as DNA: TGTGCCACCAGTGAATCGGGACAGGGTGACACCATATATTTT. The encoded protein is CATSESGQGDTIYF.

V gene TRBV7-9 combines with J gene TRBJ2-3, with 11 bases fitting TRBD2. This CDR3 is built from 18 residues. Trimming removed 5 bases from V and 2 bases from J; junction bases left unmatched: 12. Germline V lookup: CDR1 SEHNR, CDR2 FQNEAQ (reference sequence). CDR3 coding DNA: TGTGCCAGCAGCCCGCAATTGCTAGCGGGGGGATCCACAGATACGCAGTATTTT. Protein: CASSPQLLAGGSTDTQYF.

This rearrangement joins TRBV19 to TRBJ1-1; weak D call: TRBD1 (6 bases). V lost 2 bases and J lost 0, with 13 bases in between. From germline, CDR1 is LNHDA and CDR2 SQIVND (reference sequence). The CDR3 is 16 residues long. CDR3 sequence: CASSISTGFMNTEAFF. The CDR3 coding sequence is TGTGCCAGTAGTATATCCACAGGGTTCATGAACACTGAAGCTTTCTTT.

V gene TRBV7-9 combines with J gene TRBJ1-4; 10 nucleotides line up with TRBD1. Looked up from germline, CDR1 is SEHNR and CDR2 is FQNEAQ (reference sequence). The CDR3 runs to 14 residues. V was clipped by 6 bases and J by 7 bases; unmatched bases: 5. The CDR3 here is CASSTGQGVEKLFF. The DNA of the CDR3 is TGTGCCAGCAGTACTGGACAGGGGGTTGAAAAACTGTTTTTT.

This chain uses TRBV6-2 or TRBV6-3 with TRBJ2-1, with 12 bases identical to TRBD2. CDR1 is MNHEY and CDR2 is SVGEGT in the germline V gene. The trim removed 5 bases at V and 6 bases at J, leaving 5 bases unmatched. The CDR3 is 15 residues long. The CDR3 is CASSTSGGRFNEQFF. DNA of the CDR3: TGTGCCAGCAGTACTAGCGGGGGGCGCTTCAATGAGCAGTTCTTC.

This chain links TRBV19 with TRBJ1-6, with a tentative D call TRBD1 (5 bases). V gave up 5 bases and J gave up 7 bases, with 12 bases separating them. Germline V gene data show CDR1 as LNHDA and CDR2 as SQIVND (reference sequence). This CDR3 is 14 amino acids long. CDR3 amino acids: CASSGAGLNSPLHF. CDR3 DNA: TGTGCCAGTAGTGGGGCAGGGTTGAATTCACCCCTCCACTTT.

This rearrangement joins TRBV18 to TRBJ2-2; D is perhaps TRBD1 (5 bases). Germline CDR1 and CDR2: KGHSH and LQKENI. This CDR3 is 15 amino acids long. The V end lost 3 bases, the J end lost 0 bases, and 8 bases lay between the germline ends. CDR3 nucleotides: TGTGCCAGCTCACCGTCAGGGACGAACACCGGGGAGCTGTTTTTT. Amino acid sequence: CASSPSGTNTGELFF.

On this clone: The sample carries other DNA sequences with the same CDR3. The V and J genes are TRBV18 and TRBJ2-1; 11 bases map to TRBD2. Trimming removed 1 base from V and 7 bases from J; junction bases left unmatched: 6. Germline V lookup: CDR1 KGHSH, CDR2 LQKENI. The CDR3 is 16 residues long. In DNA form, the CDR3 reads TGTGCCAGCTCACCACTTAGCGGGGGGGCGAGAAATGAGCAGTTCTTC. This encodes CASSPLSGGARNEQFF.

In this sample, this clone turned up once. This chain joins TRBV7-2 and TRBJ1-3; D may be TRBD1 (5 bases). The CDR3 consists of 14 residues. V dropped 5 bases and J dropped 2 bases, with 10 bases sitting between them. CDR1 and CDR2 from the germline V gene are SGHTA and FQGNSA. This CDR3 is CASSPQGPGNTIYF. In DNA, the CDR3 is TGTGCCAGCAGCCCCCAGGGTCCTGGAAACACCATATATTTT.

This clone was seen more than once but under ten times. V gene TRBV7-3 combines with J gene TRBJ2-3; D gene unclear. In germline, CDR1 is SGHTA, CDR2 FQGTGA. This CDR3 has 13 residues. Trimming shortened V by 3 bases and J by 2 bases, and 6 bases separated the two germline ends. The CDR3 loop is CASSFQATDTQYF. For the CDR3, the DNA is TGTGCCAGCAGCTTTCAAGCCACAGATACGCAGTATTTT. Using reference TRBV7-3 and TRBJ2-3 for the parts outside the CDR3, the full variable domain is GAGVSQTPSNKVTEKGKYVELRCDPISGHTALYWYRQSLGQGPEFLIYFQGTGAADDSGLPNDRFFAVRPEGSVSTLKIQRTERGDSAVYLCASSFQATDTQYFGPGTRLTVL.

This clone was found a few times. This CDR3 is CSVAGGAGTEAFF. The DNA of the CDR3 is TGCAGCGTGGCAGGGGGCGCGGGCACTGAAGCTTTCTTT. V usage is TRBV29-1 and J usage is TRBJ1-1, with 8 nucleotides matching TRBD1. J lost 4 bases, V lost 6 bases, and 7 bases had no gene match. This CDR3 is 13 amino acids long. Germline V gives CDR1 SQVTM, CDR2 ANQGSEA.

The rearrangement links TRBV6-1 to TRBJ2-7, with TRBD1 identical over 7 bases. CDR3 size: 16 residues. In germline, CDR1 is MNHNS, CDR2 SASEGT. J lost 3 bases, V lost 3 bases, and 11 bases had no gene match. The CDR3 protein is CASSDRDSLFLYEQYF. Written as DNA, the CDR3 is TGTGCCAGCAGTGATCGGGACAGTCTCTTCCTCTACGAGCAGTACTTC.

The V and J genes are TRBV7-2 and TRBJ2-1; 8 positions agree with TRBD2. Per the germline V gene, CDR1 is SGHTA and CDR2 is FQGNSA. Trimming cost V 3 bases and J 9 bases; bases outside gene matches: 4. CDR3 length equals 13 residues. DNA of the CDR3: TGTGCCAGCAGCTTTCGGGGGGGGAGTGAGCAGTTCTTC. Residues: CASSFRGGSEQFF. Complete variable domain (other parts from reference TRBV7-2 and TRBJ2-1): GAGVSQSPSNKVTEKGKDVELRCDPISGHTALYWYRQSLGQGLEFLIYFQGNSAPDKSGLPSDRFSAERTGGSVSTLTIQRTQQEDSAVYLCASSFRGGSEQFFGPGTRLTVL.

The chain recombines TRBV9 with TRBJ1-2; possible D gene TRBD1, 5 bases. Germline CDR1 reads SGDLS; CDR2 reads YYNGEE. The CDR3 extends over 15 amino acids. V gave up 0 bases and J gave up 5 bases, with 14 bases separating them. The CDR3 nucleotides read TGTGCCAGCAGCGTAGAGACGGGACTCGGGTATGGCTACACCTTC. Amino acid sequence: CASSVETGLGYGYTF. Using reference TRBV9 and TRBJ1-2 for the parts outside the CDR3, the full variable domain is DSGVTQTPKHLITATGQRVTLRCSPRSGDLSVYWYQQSLDQGLQFLIQYYNGEERAKGNILERFSAQQFPDLHSELNLSSLELGDSALYFCASSVETGLGYGYTFGSGTRLTVV.

This clone appeared a few times. In the same sample, other DNA sequences code for this CDR3. This rearrangement joins TRBV10-1 to TRBJ2-7; 7 bases fit TRBD1. V was clipped by 4 bases and J by 4 bases; unmatched bases: 4. Germline V CDR1 and CDR2: WNHNN, SYGVQD (reference sequence). The CDR3 contains 13 residues. CDR3 sequence (DNA): TGCGCCAGCAGTGTAAACAGGGGTTACGAGCAGTACTTC. Amino acid sequence: CASSVNRGYEQYF.

The chain recombines TRBV27 with TRBJ1-6, with 7 bases matching TRBD1. This CDR3 region has 14 residues. The V and J ends lost 7 bases and 7 bases, in that order; junction bases with no gene match: 7. CDR1 MNHEY and CDR2 SMNVEV come from the germline V gene (reference sequence). The CDR3 nucleotides are TGTGCCAGCACCCTAGGGGGCGGCAATTCACCCCTCCACTTT. As protein: CASTLGGGNSPLHF.

This sequence joins TRBV27 and TRBJ1-1; D is uncertain. V lost 0 bases and J lost 0, with 5 bases in between. The CDR3 is 14 amino acids. CDR1 is MNHEY, CDR2 SMNVEV, per germline (reference sequence). CDR3 in DNA: TGTGCCAGCAGTTTATCGGCAGTGAACACTGAAGCTTTCTTT. This translates into CASSLSAVNTEAFF.

This clone was counted a single time. The chain recombines TRBV19 with TRBJ1-5; possibly TRBD1 for D (6 bases). The CDR3 totals 19 residues. Germline lookup yields CDR1 LNHDA and CDR2 SQIVND (reference sequence). V dropped 3 bases and J dropped 0 bases, with 21 bases sitting between them. The CDR3 DNA is TGTGCCAGTAGTATCGTCAGATCGACAGGTTTGAATAGCAATCAGCCCCAGCATTTT. This gives the protein CASSIVRSTGLNSNQPQHF.